These 21 T cell receptor beta chains originate from one sample sequenced in a study of T-cell reconstitution after alpha-beta-depleted transplantation in children (dated by TCRdb to the mid-2010s). To prepare the library, PCR was applied. For sequencing, an Illumina HiSeq 2500 was employed. TCR libraries were prepared with molecular barcoding, using unique molecular identifiers to normalize TCRbeta repertoire quantification. TCRdb handled the public reads itself, with Q25 trimming in fastp and clone calling in MiXCR, and kept productive beta chains. Rows are combined by CDR3 protein, so each entry shows the most common genes and DNA. Counted in this sample were about 600,000 distinct CDR3 sequences; about 23% of them appeared once. The ten largest clonotypes hold 11% to 15% of the sample. Taken with the paper, the label for treatment or condition translates to: allogeneic hematopoietic cell transplantation with graft depleted of TCRalphabeta T cells and CD19 B cells.

Sequencing was performed on PBMCs, mostly from graft donor cells, taken 360 days after TCRalphabeta/CD19-depleted stem cell transplant. Receptors were obtained from a boy under two years old who had a stem cell transplant for acute myeloid leukemia, so the T cells may come from the graft donor.

This clonotype was detected a few times. The chain joins TRBV20-1 to TRBJ2-5; weak D call: TRBD2 (6 bases). V dropped 4 bases and J dropped 5 bases, with 11 bases sitting between them. This CDR3 comprises 12 residues. The germline V gene has CDR1 DFQATT and CDR2 SNEGSKA (reference sequence). The CDR3 coding sequence is TGCAGTGCTAATTTACGGGAGGAGACCCAGTACTTC. Encoded protein: CSANLREETQYF.

V gene TRBV28 combines with J gene TRBJ2-7, with D possibly being TRBD1 or TRBD2 (5 bases each). The V gene lost 2 bases and the J gene lost 3 bases, with 17 bases spanning the gap. This CDR3 has 16 residues. In germline, CDR1 is MDHEN, CDR2 SYDVKM. The CDR3 region is CASSLKRDLPHYEQYV. In DNA form, the CDR3 reads TGTGCCAGCAGTTTAAAGAGGGACCTCCCCCACTACGAGCAGTACGTC.

The CDR3 DNA reads as TGTGCCAGCAGCCCGGGACAGGTTGTAGGAAAACTGTTTTTT. Its protein is CASSPGQVVGKLFF. The V gene is TRBV11-2, the J gene TRBJ1-4, with 8 bases matching TRBD1. Germline V lookup: CDR1 SGHAT, CDR2 FQNNGV. The CDR3 extends over 14 amino acids. V lost 5 bases and J lost 10; bases outside the gene matches: 9.

The rearrangement joins TRBV5-5 to TRBJ1-5, with 9 bases that match TRBD1. The CDR3 totals 15 residues. V was clipped by 1 base and J by 5 bases; unmatched bases: 4. CDR1 is SGHKS, CDR2 YYEKEE, per germline (reference sequence). CDR3 sequence reads: CASSLSGTGHQPQHF. The DNA of the CDR3 is TGTGCCAGCAGCTTGTCCGGGACAGGGCATCAGCCCCAGCATTTT.

This clonotype was picked up many times. This sequence joins TRBV28 and TRBJ2-7; 9 positions match TRBD1. Germline CDR1 MDHEN, CDR2 SYDVKM. CDR3 length equals 14 residues. V was clipped by 4 bases and J by 3 bases; unmatched bases: 4. The CDR3 nucleotides are TGTGCCAGCAGTTCGGGACAGGGTGGCTACGAGCAGTACGTC. This translates into CASSSGQGGYEQYV.

This clonotype was counted only a few times. V and J are TRBV12-3 or TRBV12-4 and TRBJ1-4; 7 nucleotides match TRBD1. V shed 6 bases and J 3 bases; nucleotides not matched to a gene: 7. This CDR3 region has 15 residues. Written as DNA, the CDR3 is TGTGCCAGCAGAGTACAGGGGATTCCTAATGAAAAACTGTTTTTT. Amino acids: CASRVQGIPNEKLFF.

This clonotype showed up many times. J is TRBJ2-5 and V is TRBV5-1; the D gene is possibly TRBD2 (5 bases). CDR1 is SGHRS, CDR2 YFSETQ, per germline. CDR3 length: 15 amino acids. V was clipped by 0 bases and J by 1 base, with 10 bases between them. This chain's CDR3 is CASSLDLGSQETQYF. The CDR3, as DNA: TGCGCCAGCAGCTTGGATCTGGGGAGCCAAGAGACCCAGTACTTC.

This clonotype was observed many times. The genes are TRBV28 and TRBJ2-7; D possibly corresponds to TRBD1 (6 bases). The germline V and J ends were trimmed by 3 bases and 1 base, with 16 bases remaining between them. CDR1 and CDR2 from the germline V gene are MDHEN and SYDVKM. The CDR3 has 16 residues. As DNA, the CDR3 is TGTGCCAGCAGTTTTGGGGACACTTCTTTATCCTACGAGCAGTACGTC. Its protein product is CASSFGDTSLSYEQYV.

The V gene is TRBV12-3 or TRBV12-4, the J gene TRBJ2-5, with 9 bases lining up with TRBD1. V was clipped by 7 bases and J by 4 bases; unmatched bases: 4. The CDR3 consists of 13 residues. Written as DNA, the CDR3 is TGTGCCAGCACCTGGGACAGGGCAGAGACCCAGTACTTC. Translating it yields CASTWDRAETQYF.

This chain connects TRBV24-1 to TRBJ2-2; D may be TRBD1 or TRBD2 (6 bases each). Looked up from germline, CDR1 is KGHDR and CDR2 is SFDVKD. This CDR3 comprises 15 residues. The V and J ends lost 4 bases and 5 bases respectively, with 13 bases between them. CDR3 in DNA: TGTGCCACCAGTGAGCACCAGGGGAGGACCGGGGAGCTGTTTTTT. It is translated as CATSEHQGRTGELFF.

This clonotype was detected a few times. This sequence joins TRBV20-1 and TRBJ2-2, with D possibly TRBD2 on 6 matching bases. Between the trimmed V and J ends, which lost 0 bases and 2 bases, there was a span of 10 bases. Germline CDR1 reads DFQATT; CDR2 reads SNEGSKA (reference sequence). This CDR3 spans 15 amino acids. CDR3 in amino acids: CSARETSLNTGELFF. CDR3 sequence (DNA): TGCAGTGCTAGAGAAACTAGCCTAAACACCGGGGAGCTGTTTTTT.

This clonotype was detected ten times or more. The chain combines TRBV30 with TRBJ1-6, with D possibly being TRBD1 (6 bases). Germline V gene data show CDR1 as GTSNPN and CDR2 as SVGIG (reference sequence). The V end lost 1 base, the J end lost 7 bases, and 8 bases lay between the germline ends. This CDR3 has 13 amino acids. In DNA, the CDR3 is TGTGCCTGGAGTGGACAGGAGAATTCACCCCTCCACTTT. Translation gives CAWSGQENSPLHF. Full variable domain (remainder filled in from reference TRBV30 and TRBJ1-6): SQTIHQWPATLVQPVGSPLSLECTVEGTSNPNLYWYRQAAGRGLQLLFYSVGIGQISSEVPQNLSASRPQDRQFILSSKKLLLSDSGFYLCAWSGQENSPLHFGNGTRLTVT.

This clonotype was seen ten or more times. The J gene is TRBJ2-7, the V gene TRBV4-3, with D possibly matching TRBD2 (6 bases). Trimming took off 0 bases at V and 6 bases at J, with 18 bases between the two ends. CDR1 LGHNA and CDR2 YSLEER come from the germline V gene. The CDR3 extends over 16 amino acids. The CDR3 region is CASSQDPKFRLGEQYF. The CDR3 nucleotides are TGCGCCAGCAGCCAAGATCCAAAGTTTAGACTAGGCGAGCAGTACTTC.

This clonotype occurred a few times. The chain recombines TRBV12-3 or TRBV12-4 with TRBJ1-1; TRBD1 is a possible D gene (6 bases). CDR3 length: 14 amino acids. Trimming pared 4 bases from V and 0 bases from J, leaving 9 bases between. The DNA for the CDR3 is TGTGCCAGCAGTTCGACAGGCTTGAACACTGAAGCTTTCTTT. Translated: CASSSTGLNTEAFF.

The rearrangement links TRBV14 to TRBJ1-3; possibly TRBD1 for D (6 bases). The CDR3 has 19 amino acids. Trimming cost V 4 bases and J 5 bases, with 27 bases left between them. Germline values: CDR1 SGHDN, CDR2 FVKESK. Written as DNA, the CDR3 is TGTGCCAGCAGCCCTAGAGCCGCTCAGGGCAGGGGTGGTAGAAACACCATATATTTT. The encoded protein is CASSPRAAQGRGGRNTIYF. The full variable domain, rest sourced from reference TRBV14 and TRBJ1-3, is EAGVTQFPSHSVIEKGQTVTLRCDPISGHDNLYWYRRVMGKEIKFLLHFVKESKQDESGMPNNRFLAERTGGTYSTLKVQPAELEDSGVYFCASSPRAAQGRGGRNTIYFGEGSWLTVV.

The V call is TRBV29-1, the J call TRBJ1-2; no firm D call. V was pared by 2 bases and J by 2 bases, with 9 bases between. This CDR3 contains 13 residues. Per the germline V gene, CDR1 is SQVTM and CDR2 is ANQGSEA. This CDR3 reads CSVEFWGNYGYTF. The CDR3 DNA is TGCAGCGTTGAATTTTGGGGAAACTATGGCTACACCTTC. Full variable domain (missing parts from reference TRBV29-1 and TRBJ1-2): SAVISQKPSRDICQRGTSLTIQCQVDSQVTMMFWYRQQPGQSLTLIATANQGSEATYESGFVIDKFPISRPNLTFSTLTVSNMSPEDSSIYLCSVEFWGNYGYTFGSGTRLTVV.

V is TRBV12-3 or TRBV12-4 and J is TRBJ2-7; TRBD1 matches at 11 bases. Unmatched junction bases numbered 6, after V lost 2 bases and J lost 6 bases. CDR3 length equals 15 residues. CDR3 loop: CASSLWTDRGREQYF. The CDR3 DNA follows: TGTGCCAGCAGTTTATGGACGGACAGGGGGCGCGAGCAGTACTTC.

The V call is TRBV5-8, the J call TRBJ2-1; D might be TRBD2 (6 bases). Germline V lookup: CDR1 SGHTS, CDR2 YDEGEE. The V end lost 6 bases, the J end lost 7 bases, and 14 bases lay between the germline ends. There are 13 residues in the CDR3. As DNA, the CDR3 is TGTGCCAGCACCCGTCTAGCGAGGAATGAGCAGTTCTTC. It is translated as CASTRLARNEQFF.

This clonotype showed up many times. The rearrangement joins TRBV4-3 to TRBJ2-7; 7 nucleotides match TRBD1. CDR3 size: 15 residues. Trimming took 2 bases from V and 7 from J; bases not matched to a gene: 11. CDR1 is LGHNA and CDR2 is YSLEER in the germline V gene. DNA of the CDR3: TGCGCCAGCAGCCAAACCCCACAGGGGACGCGGGAGCAGTACTTC. Its translation is CASSQTPQGTREQYF.

This clonotype was seen more than once but under ten times. The rearrangement joins TRBV28 to TRBJ1-5; D perhaps matches TRBD1 (6 bases). The CDR3 extends over 14 amino acids. Germline V gives CDR1 MDHEN, CDR2 SYDVKM. Trimming pared 8 bases from V and 3 bases from J, leaving 14 bases between. CDR3 sequence: CASFRGLFNQPQHF. The CDR3 bases are TGTGCCAGCTTCAGGGGATTGTTCAATCAGCCCCAGCATTTT. Based on the CDR3 plus reference TRBV28 and TRBJ1-5, the full variable domain is DVKVTQSSRYLVKRTGEKVFLECVQDMDHENMFWYRQDPGLGLRLIYFSYDVKMKEKGDIPEGYSVSREKKERFSLILESASTNQTSMYLCASFRGLFNQPQHFGDGTRLSIL.

In its sample, this clonotype was seen a few times. J is TRBJ2-3 and V is TRBV12-3 or TRBV12-4, with 7 nucleotides matching TRBD2. V lost 7 bases and J lost 6; bases outside the gene matches: 4. CDR3 length equals 12 residues. The CDR3 DNA is TGTGCCAGCACCAGGACTAGGGATACGCAGTATTTT. It specifies CASTRTRDTQYF.